The next 28 T cell receptor beta chains were all read from a single sample in a study of T cells in Graves' hyperthyroidism and ophthalmopathy. Amplified regions were TCR beta CDR3 sequences from RNA transcripts. TCR CDR3 underwent first-round RT-PCR with the HTBI primer set. One entry per CDR3 protein, called by TCRdb with MiXCR from the multiplex PCR reads. The sample records about 37,000 distinct CDR3 sequences, under 60% being singletons. The sequencing sample was made of blood. All receptors come from a man aged 35 to 55 with Graves' ophthalmopathy.

The rearrangement uses TRBV20-1 and TRBJ2-7; 7 bases match TRBD2. J was trimmed by 5 bases and V by 5 bases; bases with no gene match: 12. This CDR3 has 14 amino acids. Germline CDR1 is DFQATT and CDR2 is SNEGSKA (reference sequence). The DNA for the CDR3 is TGCAGTGCTCCGAGTGCCTCTAGCGGACACGAGCAGTACTTC. Translated, it gives CSAPSASSGHEQYF.

By share of the sample, this clonotype is medium-sized. V is TRBV29-1 and J is TRBJ2-7, with D possibly being TRBD2 (6 bases). V lost 5 bases and J 3 bases, leaving 20 bases between the germline ends. In germline, CDR1 is SQVTM, CDR2 ANQGSEA. CDR3 size: 15 residues. The CDR3, as DNA: TGCAGCGTTACACTCTCCCGGGACGGGGGCTACGAGCAGTACTTC. As protein: CSVTLSRDGGYEQYF.

The chain carries TRBV20-1 and TRBJ2-7; 10 nucleotides match TRBD2. Trimming at V came to 2 bases and at J to 6 bases, leaving 10 bases not matched to a gene. The CDR3 has 15 residues. Germline V gives CDR1 DFQATT, CDR2 SNEGSKA (reference sequence). The CDR3 DNA is TGCAGTGCTAGACCTAGCGGGAGAGTTGGCGTCGAGCAGTACTTC. Translated: CSARPSGRVGVEQYF.

This clonotype was picked up many times. The rearrangement uses TRBV19 and TRBJ2-2; 10 bases are shared with TRBD2. J lost 6 bases, V lost 2 bases, and 6 bases had no gene match. The V gene's germline CDR1 is LNHDA and CDR2 SQIVND (reference sequence). This CDR3 has 16 residues. Written as DNA, the CDR3 is TGTGCCAGTAGTATAAAGAGCGGGAGGGCCCCCGGGGAGCTGTTTTTT. Its translation is CASSIKSGRAPGELFF.

This clonotype is medium-sized. The chain has TRBV10-2 and TRBJ2-1; possibly TRBD1 or TRBD2 for D (5 bases each). V was shortened by 7 bases and J by 10 bases, with 11 bases between the two germline ends. This CDR3 is built from 11 residues. Germline CDR1 and CDR2: WSHSY and SAAADI. CDR3 nucleotide sequence: TGCGCCAGCACCCAAGGGACCGAGCAGTTCTTC. Residues: CASTQGTEQFF.

This clonotype appeared a single time. V and J are TRBV11-2 and TRBJ2-5; 8 positions match TRBD1. Germline CDR1 and CDR2: SGHAT and FQNNGV. The V and J ends lost 7 bases and 3 bases, in that order; junction bases with no gene match: 10. The CDR3 is 15 residues long. CDR3 DNA: TGTGCCAGCACCGCGACAGGGGCCCCCGAAGAGACCCAGTACTTC. Translating gives CASTATGAPEETQYF.

The J gene is TRBJ1-2, the V gene TRBV29-1; D is uncertain. Deletions cut 0 bases from V and 7 bases from J, with 21 bases between. Germline loops: CDR1 SQVTM, CDR2 ANQGSEA. The CDR3 loop spans 16 amino acids. CDR3 coding DNA: TGCAGCGTTGAAGATTTAGGAAGCGGTCCGGTTCGTGGCTACACCTTC. Protein: CSVEDLGSGPVRGYTF.

The table lists this clonotype with many counts. The chain carries TRBV6-1 and TRBJ2-2; tentatively, D is TRBD1 (5 bases). The CDR3 contains 14 residues. Germline V gene lookup returns CDR1 MNHNS and CDR2 SASEGT. V was trimmed by 4 bases and J by 3 bases, leaving 9 bases between them. In DNA, the CDR3 is TGTGCCAGCAGTGGTCAGGGTTACACCGGGGAGCTGTTTTTT. It is translated as CASSGQGYTGELFF.

This clonotype was found many times. CDR3 residues: CASSEDRGIRNQPQHF. CDR3 in DNA: TGTGCCAGCAGTGAAGACAGGGGGATCCGCAATCAGCCCCAGCATTTT. The chain has TRBV2 and TRBJ1-5; 8 bases fit TRBD1. CDR1 is SNHLY and CDR2 is FYNNEI in the germline V gene. CDR3 length: 16 amino acids. The V and J ends lost 1 base and 2 bases, in that order; junction bases with no gene match: 4. Full variable domain (outside the CDR3, taken from reference TRBV2 and TRBJ1-5): EPEVTQTPSHQVTQMGQEVILRCVPISNHLYFYWYRQILGQKVEFLVSFYNNEISEKSEIFDDQFSVERPDGSNFTLKIRSTKLEDSAMYFCASSEDRGIRNQPQHFGDGTRLSIL.

This clonotype was seen just once. Without the conserved terminal phenylalanine or tryptophan, this CDR3 likely stems from a read error. It is unclear where the CDR3 begins or ends on the DNA, so no DNA is shown, and the CDR3 is as TCRdb lists it. The chain employs TRBV7-2 and TRBJ2-6. The CDR3 comprises 15 residues, both ends counted. Per germline, CDR1 SGHTA and CDR2 FQGNSA. CDR3 residues: CASSLDSTGANVLVL.

This clonotype was seen repeatedly, ten times or more. The chain uses TRBV5-4 and TRBJ1-6; D ambiguous. Trimming left V 0 bases short and J 10 bases short, with 5 bases between. Germline V gene lookup returns CDR1 SGHNT and CDR2 YYREEE (reference sequence). The CDR3 consists of 12 residues. This CDR3 is CASSLDGSPLHF. For the CDR3, the DNA is TGTGCCAGCAGCTTGGACGGATCACCCCTCCACTTT.

This chain joins TRBV6-1 and TRBJ1-5; no definite D call. The V end lost 4 bases, the J end lost 4 bases, and 11 bases lay between the germline ends. This CDR3 is built from 14 residues. Germline loops: CDR1 MNHNS, CDR2 SASEGT. The CDR3: CASSVRGGNQPQHF. Written as DNA, the CDR3 is TGTGCCAGCAGTGTCCGAGGCGGAAATCAGCCCCAGCATTTT.

This clonotype has a count of ten or more. The chain employs TRBV2 and TRBJ2-6; 8 positions agree with TRBD1. The germline V gene encodes CDR1 SNHLY and CDR2 FYNNEI. With V trimmed by 5 bases and J by 2 bases, 2 bases remained unmatched. The CDR3 loop spans 15 amino acids. The CDR3 DNA reads TGTGCCAGCAGTCGGACAGGGACTGGGGCCAACGTCCTGACTTTC. As protein: CASSRTGTGANVLTF.

The chain links TRBV5-1 to TRBJ2-7, with 8 bases identical to TRBD1. Looked up from germline, CDR1 is SGHRS and CDR2 is YFSETQ. V lost 0 bases and J lost 7; bases outside the gene matches: 9. CDR3 length equals 15 residues. This CDR3 reads CASSLGTGGSSEQYF. The DNA for the CDR3 is TGCGCCAGCAGCTTGGGAACAGGGGGGAGCAGTGAGCAGTACTTC.

The V gene is TRBV6-4, the J gene TRBJ2-3; TRBD2 matches 13 bases. Unmatched junction bases numbered 4, after V lost 6 bases and J lost 4 bases. This CDR3 has 15 amino acids. The V gene's germline CDR1 is MRHNA and CDR2 SNTAGT. This CDR3 is CASSGTSGVADTQYF. Written as DNA, the CDR3 is TGTGCCAGCAGCGGGACTAGCGGGGTCGCAGATACGCAGTATTTT.

The chain has TRBV25-1 and TRBJ1-2, with D tentatively TRBD1 (6 bases). Trimming cost V 0 bases and J 4 bases, with 12 bases left between them. Germline loops: CDR1 MGHDK, CDR2 SYGVNS. This CDR3 region has 15 residues. CDR3 residues: CASSEYKGVFYGYTF. The CDR3, as DNA: TGTGCCAGCAGTGAATATAAGGGGGTCTTCTATGGCTACACCTTC.

The chain joins TRBV19 to TRBJ2-2; a possible D gene is TRBD1 (5 bases). Germline CDR1 is LNHDA and CDR2 is SQIVND (reference sequence). V lost 8 bases, J lost 0 bases, and 13 bases lay in between. This CDR3 has 15 amino acids. The DNA for the CDR3 is TGTGCCAGTCCCCAGGGCTGTGCGAACACCGGGGAGCTGTTTTTT. This translates into CASPQGCANTGELFF.

The chain uses TRBV29-1 and TRBJ2-7; 12 bases fit TRBD2. Trimming took 4 bases from V and 5 from J; bases not matched to a gene: 6. The germline V gene has CDR1 SQVTM and CDR2 ANQGSEA. This CDR3 has 14 amino acids. The CDR3 nucleotides read TGCAGCGTTGTAACTAGCGGGAGGAAGCACGAGCAGTACTTC. Translation: CSVVTSGRKHEQYF.

This clonotype was counted ten times or more. The chain joins TRBV6-1 to TRBJ1-2; D might be TRBD1 (5 bases). CDR1 and CDR2 from the germline V gene are MNHNS and SASEGT. The V and J ends lost 8 bases and 0 bases respectively, with 16 bases between them. The CDR3 contains 15 residues. The CDR3 bases are TGTGCCAGCCGGGGCCGTTTAAATACTAACTATGGCTACACCTTC. The encoded protein is CASRGRLNTNYGYTF.

The chain joins TRBV14 to TRBJ2-6, with unresolved D. The CDR3 is 16 amino acids. V was cut by 4 bases and J by 0 bases, with 10 bases left in between. Germline CDR1 and CDR2: SGHDN and FVKESK. CDR3 DNA: TGTGCCAGCAGCCCCGGGCTGTGCTCTGGGGCCAACGTCCTGACTTTC. Protein product: CASSPGLCSGANVLTF.

The chain employs TRBV19 and TRBJ1-5; D unclear. Trimming cost V 5 bases and J 2 bases, with 13 bases left between them. The CDR3 length is 15 residues. CDR1 and CDR2 from the germline V gene are LNHDA and SQIVND (reference sequence). Written as DNA, the CDR3 is TGTGCCAGTAGTTTAGGTCGTATAGGCAATCAGCCCCAGCATTTT. Encoded protein: CASSLGRIGNQPQHF.

The rearrangement links TRBV15 to TRBJ2-5; maybe TRBD2 (6 bases). The CDR3 runs to 14 residues. Trimming took off 1 base at V and 5 bases at J, with 11 bases between the two ends. Per the germline V gene, CDR1 is LNHNV and CDR2 is YYDKDF (reference sequence). Here the CDR3 DNA reads TGTGCCACCAGCAGAGCCGGGAGCCAGGAGACCCAGTACTTC. Amino acids: CATSRAGSQETQYF.

A remark on this clonotype: Possible read error: a much larger clone is one base away. CDR3 amino acids: CASSTGTGYGYTF. Here the CDR3 DNA reads TGTGCCAGTAGTACCGGGACAGGGTATGGCTACACCTTC. This sequence joins TRBV19 and TRBJ1-2; TRBD1 agrees at 9 bases. After removal of 4 bases from V and 5 bases from J, the junction contained 2 bases not matched to a gene. Germline CDR1 is LNHDA and CDR2 is SQIVND (reference sequence). The CDR3 runs to 13 residues.

This clonotype was seen a handful of times. This chain connects TRBV27 to TRBJ2-3; 7 bases are shared with TRBD2. Germline V lookup: CDR1 MNHEY, CDR2 SMNVEV (reference sequence). Germline trimming cut 5 bases from V and 3 bases from J; bases unmatched to any gene: 8. The CDR3 is made up of 15 amino acids. CDR3 in amino acids: CASSPRWGGTDTQYF. The DNA for the CDR3 is TGTGCCAGCAGTCCACGTTGGGGGGGAACAGATACGCAGTATTTT.

In this sample, this clonotype turned up many times. This chain joins TRBV30 and TRBJ2-7; 7 bases are a match to TRBD1. CDR1 is GTSNPN, CDR2 SVGIG, per germline (reference sequence). The CDR3 has 11 residues. The ends lost 5 bases at V and 5 bases at J; junction bases unmatched: 3. The CDR3 DNA sequence: TGTGCCTGGGGGACAGCAAACGAGCAGTACTTC. Translating gives CAWGTANEQYF.

This clonotype was picked up many times. V and J are TRBV5-4 and TRBJ2-3, with 10 positions matching TRBD2. The V gene's germline CDR1 is SGHNT and CDR2 YYREEE (reference sequence). The CDR3 sequence is 17 residues long. Trimming took 5 bases from V and 2 from J; bases not matched to a gene: 11. The CDR3 coding sequence is TGTGCCAGCAGGCCGGCGCAGCGGGGGGGTTTCACAGATACGCAGTATTTT. Translating gives CASRPAQRGGFTDTQYF. Together with reference TRBV5-4 and TRBJ2-3, the CDR3 gives the full variable domain: ETGVTQSPTHLIKTRGQQVTLRCSSQSGHNTVSWYQQALGQGPQFIFQYYREEENGRGNFPPRFSGLQFPNYSSELNVNALELDDSALYLCASRPAQRGGFTDTQYFGPGTRLTVL.

There are many counts of this clonotype. This chain joins TRBV6-1 and TRBJ1-1, with D unclear. Germline V gives CDR1 MNHNS, CDR2 SASEGT. The germline V and J ends were trimmed by 1 base and 8 bases, with 14 bases remaining between them. The CDR3 is made up of 14 amino acids. This chain's CDR3 is CASSEGTGPWEAFF. CDR3 sequence (DNA): TGTGCCAGCAGTGAAGGCACGGGCCCGTGGGAAGCTTTCTTT.

This clonotype is medium-sized (0.01 to 0.1%) by share. This chain uses TRBV20-1 with TRBJ1-6; tentative D call: TRBD1 (5 bases). Trimming left V 5 bases short and J 7 bases short, with 12 bases between. The CDR3 contains 13 residues. Per germline, CDR1 DFQATT and CDR2 SNEGSKA (reference sequence). CDR3 DNA: TGCAGTGCTGGGGACTCGGCAAATTCACCCCTCCACTTT. Translating gives CSAGDSANSPLHF.